This entry lists 24 T cell receptor beta chains sequenced from one sample in a study of T cells in women clearing cervical HPV infection. The method was immunoSEQ multiplex PCR; TCRdb's version includes in-frame clones alone and lacks a portion of them. This sample's table reports about 30,000 clones. What was sequenced was blood buffy coat. The receptor source for this set is a woman between 18 and 69 years old with a cervical HPV16 infection that either progressed to CIN3+ or cleared (not recorded which).

A remark on this clone: The read falls 3 residues short of the CDR3 end, and the missing part is taken from the germline J gene. The rearrangement uses TRBV5-3 and TRBJ1-2; D unresolved. TRBV5-3 belongs to the ORF category, with a function that is uncertain. The CDR3 consists of 14 residues. Trimming shortened V by 0 bases and J by 6 bases, and 12 bases separated the two germline ends. The CDR3 bases that were read are TGTGCCAGAAGCTTGGTCCCCCCCGCGGATGGC. Amino acid sequence: CARSLVPPADG. The whole CDR3 protein is CARSLVPPADGYTF.

A word on this clone: The read is 3 residues too short to cover the CDR3 end, so that end is filled in from the germline J gene. V and J are TRBV19 and TRBJ2-7; TRBD2 is a possible D gene (7 bases). This CDR3 is 15 amino acids long. Germline assignment: CDR1 LNHDA and CDR2 SQIVND (reference sequence). The germline V and J ends were trimmed by 5 bases and 0 bases, with 14 bases remaining between them. The CDR3 bases that were read are TGTGCCAGTAGTGACCCGGGGGGCTTCTCCTACGAG. Its translation: CASSDPGGFSYE. The CDR3 reads in full as CASSDPGGFSYEQYF.

As concerns this clone: One junction end does not reproduce the germline sequence, and a read error may be involved. The read is 3 residues too short to cover the CDR3 end, so that end is filled in from the germline J gene. The genes are TRBV4-1 and TRBJ2-4; D remains unclear. Looked up from germline, CDR1 is MGHRA and CDR2 is YSYEKL. This CDR3 has 10 residues. Incomplete CDR3 DNA: TGCACCAGCAGCCTCTCGATT. Protein product: CTSSLSI. The whole CDR3 reads CTSSLSIQYF.

Of note for this clone: The CDR3 goes on 3 residues after the read ends, and that part is filled in from the germline J gene. The V call is TRBV5-4, the J call TRBJ2-5; 9 nucleotides align to TRBD2. V shed 0 bases, J shed 5 bases, and the junction held 2 bases outside the gene matches. The CDR3 has 14 amino acids. CDR1 is SGHNT and CDR2 is YYREEE in the germline V gene (reference sequence). The covered CDR3 bases are TGTGCCAGCAGCTTGGGGGCGGGGGGGGAGACC. Protein: CASSLGAGGET. The whole CDR3 sequence is CASSLGAGGETQYF. Variable domain in full (rest from reference TRBV5-4 and TRBJ2-5): ETGVTQSPTHLIKTRGQQVTLRCSSQSGHNTVSWYQQALGQGPQFIFQYYREEENGRGNFPPRFSGLQFPNYSSELNVNALELDDSALYLCASSLGAGGETQYFGPGTRLLVL.

In regard to this clone: The read finishes 3 residues shy of the CDR3 end, and the germline J gene is used to complete it. This chain links TRBV4-1 with TRBJ2-7; TRBD2 might be the D (6 bases). V gave up 5 bases and J gave up 6 bases, with 11 bases separating them. In germline, CDR1 is MGHRA, CDR2 YSYEKL. The CDR3 runs 12 residues. The CDR3 reads CASSTQGLEQYF. Partial CDR3 DNA: TGCGCCAGCAGCACCCAGGGACTCGAG.

As concerns this clone: The read finishes 3 residues shy of the CDR3 end, and the germline J gene is used to complete it. The J gene is TRBJ1-3, the V gene TRBV19, with unresolved D. This CDR3 spans 12 amino acids. V lost 5 bases to trimming and J lost 6 bases, with 8 bases between them. Germline lookup yields CDR1 LNHDA and CDR2 SQIVND (reference sequence). CDR3 region: CASSPRQNTIYF. The sequenced part of the CDR3 DNA is TGTGCCAGTAGTCCCCGACAAAACACC. The whole variable domain, remainder taken from reference TRBV19 and TRBJ1-3, is DGGITQSPKYLFRKEGQNVTLSCEQNLNHDAMYWYRQDPGQGLRLIYYSQIVNDFQKGDIAEGYSVSREKKESFPLTVTSAQKNPTAFYLCASSPRQNTIYFGEGSWLTVV.

Incomplete CDR3 DNA: TGTGCCAGCAGTGAAGCGGCTAGCGGGGGGGGGCGCGATACG. Its translation: CASSEAASGGGRDT. The complete CDR3 reads CASSEAASGGGRDTQYF. The V call is TRBV6-1, the J call TRBJ2-3; 12 positions match TRBD2. The CDR3 goes on 3 residues after the read ends, and that part is filled in from the germline J gene. The V gene end was trimmed by 0 bases and the J gene end by 6 bases; junction bases not matched to a gene: 7. Germline CDR1 reads MNHNS; CDR2 reads SASEGT. This CDR3 comprises 17 residues.

Of note for this clone: The CDR3 end is not reached by the read, which stops 3 residues before it; the germline J gene fills it in. The chain combines TRBV20-1 with TRBJ1-5; 8 bases are shared with TRBD1. J was trimmed by 5 bases and V by 5 bases; bases with no gene match: 5. The length of the CDR3 is 13 residues. Germline lookup yields CDR1 DFQATT and CDR2 SNEGSKA (reference sequence). CDR3: CSAEDREYQPQHF. The CDR3 bases that were read are TGCAGTGCTGAGGACAGGGAATATCAGCCC.

As regards this clone: The sequence runs out 3 residues before the end of the CDR3; the remainder is reconstructed from the germline J gene. The genes are TRBV2 and TRBJ1-6; 9 bases map to TRBD1. V was clipped by 7 bases and J by 7 bases; unmatched bases: 5. Germline V gives CDR1 SNHLY, CDR2 FYNNEI. This CDR3 spans 14 amino acids. CDR3 bases read: TGTGCCAGCATTTCGGACAGGGGCAATTCACCC. Protein product: CASISDRGNSP. The full CDR3 protein reads CASISDRGNSPLHF.

Worth noting for this clone: Read coverage stops 3 residues before the CDR3 terminus; the germline J gene supplies the remainder. The rearrangement uses TRBV10-3 and TRBJ2-5; D is uncertain. V was shortened by 3 bases and J by 3 bases, with 5 bases between the two germline ends. CDR1 is ENHRY, CDR2 SYGVKD, per germline. The CDR3 loop spans 12 amino acids. CDR3 region: CAISEREETQYF. CDR3 bases read: TGTGCCATCAGTGAAAGGGAAGAGACC.

Remarks on this clone: Read data end 3 residues before the CDR3 end; the end is taken from the germline J gene. V and J are TRBV19 and TRBJ1-1, with TRBD1 as a possible D gene (5 bases). The V end lost 2 bases, the J end lost 4 bases, and 8 bases lay between the germline ends. The CDR3 extends over 13 amino acids. Germline-derived CDR1 and CDR2 are LNHDA and SQIVND (reference sequence). The CDR3 spells CASSIRQGTEAFF. Partial CDR3 DNA: TGTGCCAGTAGTATACGGCAGGGCACTGAA.

Remarks on this clone: The read ends 3 residues early relative to the CDR3; the germline J gene fills the gap. The genes are TRBV5-1 and TRBJ1-6; 9 bases line up with TRBD1. Germline V gene sequence: CDR1 SGHRS, CDR2 YFSETQ. The V and J ends lost 2 bases and 7 bases, in that order; junction bases with no gene match: 7. CDR3 length: 16 residues. Partial CDR3 DNA: TGCGCCAGCAGCTTCGCAACGGGACAGGGAAATTCACCC. Encoded protein: CASSFATGQGNSP. The whole CDR3 region reads CASSFATGQGNSPLHF.

Comments on this clone: The CDR3 is cut off 3 residues early in the read; its end comes from the germline J gene. This rearrangement joins TRBV20-1 to TRBJ2-1; D may match TRBD1 or TRBD2 (5 bases each). The V end was cut by 3 bases, the J end by 0 bases, with 9 bases between. The length of the CDR3 is 14 residues. The germline V gene has CDR1 DFQATT and CDR2 SNEGSKA (reference sequence). The CDR3 is CSASAGSSYNEQFF. CDR3 DNA (partial): TGCAGTGCTAGTGCAGGGAGCTCCTACAATGAG.

Turning to this clone: Coverage ceases 3 residues before the CDR3 finishes, and the germline J gene fills in the end. This chain connects TRBV20-1 to TRBJ2-1, with 9 bases lining up with TRBD2. Germline values: CDR1 DFQATT, CDR2 SNEGSKA (reference sequence). V lost 0 bases to trimming and J lost 3 bases; unmatched junction nucleotides: 3. This CDR3 has 15 amino acids. The DNA read from the CDR3 is TGCAGTGCTAGAGACTTTAGCGGGGGCTACAATGAG. The encoded protein is CSARDFSGGYNE. The whole CDR3 sequence reads CSARDFSGGYNEQFF.

Points on this clone: The read gets to within 3 residues of the CDR3 end, and the germline J gene fills in the rest. The chain joins TRBV5-1 to TRBJ2-7, with D maybe TRBD1 (6 bases). The CDR3 extends over 14 amino acids. Trimming stripped 4 bases from V and 2 bases from J, with 13 bases between. CDR1 is SGHRS, CDR2 YFSETQ, per germline. The covered CDR3 bases are TGCGCCAGCAGCCCTGCAGGGGTAACCTACGAG. Protein sequence: CASSPAGVTYE. The full CDR3 is CASSPAGVTYEQYF.

This chain's CDR3 is CASMGRGSEKLFF. The sequenced part of the CDR3 DNA is TGTGCCAGTATGGGCAGGGGAAGCGAAAAA. The chain combines TRBV19 with TRBJ1-4, with D maybe TRBD1 (6 bases). The read falls 3 residues short of the CDR3 end, and the missing part is taken from the germline J gene. V lost 7 bases and J 8 bases, leaving 14 bases between the germline ends. The CDR3 sequence is 13 residues long. The germline gives CDR1 LNHDA, CDR2 SQIVND (reference sequence).

CDR3 sequence: CASGTSGSYNEQFF. CDR3 DNA (partial): TGTGCCAGCGGGACTAGCGGGAGTTACAATGAG. The chain employs TRBV2 and TRBJ2-1; 14 bases are a match to TRBD2. The read finishes 3 residues shy of the CDR3 end, and the germline J gene is used to complete it. With 8 bases clipped from V and 4 bases from J, the junction kept 1 base outside the gene matches. Germline V gene lookup returns CDR1 SNHLY and CDR2 FYNNEI. CDR3 length: 14 residues. Filled out from reference TRBV2 and TRBJ2-1, the complete variable domain reads EPEVTQTPSHQVTQMGQEVILRCVPISNHLYFYWYRQILGQKVEFLVSFYNNEISEKSEIFDDQFSVERPDGSNFTLKIRSTKLEDSAMYFCASGTSGSYNEQFFGPGTRLTVL.

As concerns this clone: The sequence runs out 3 residues before the end of the CDR3; the remainder is reconstructed from the germline J gene. The J gene is TRBJ2-7, the V gene TRBV11-2, with TRBD2 as a possible D gene (6 bases). The CDR3 extends over 12 amino acids. Germline loops: CDR1 SGHAT, CDR2 FQNNGV. The V and J ends lost 8 bases and 5 bases respectively, with 13 bases between them. The chain's CDR3 is CASRRGSNEQYF. Partial CDR3 DNA: TGTGCCAGCCGCCGGGGGTCGAACGAG.

Notes on this clone: The CDR3 goes on 3 residues after the read ends, and that part is filled in from the germline J gene. The J gene is TRBJ2-5, the V gene TRBV27; TRBD1 aligns across 8 bases. V gave up 5 bases and J gave up 5 bases; unmatched junction bases: 10. CDR1 is MNHEY and CDR2 is SMNVEV in the germline V gene (reference sequence). This CDR3 is built from 15 residues. CDR3 DNA, as far as it was read: TGTGCCAGCAGTCCCCGACAGGGGTGGTCGGAGACC. Translation gives CASSPRQGWSET. From start to end, the CDR3 is CASSPRQGWSETQYF.

Points on this clone: The read terminates 3 residues before the CDR3 end, so the remaining end is supplied by the germline J gene. This chain uses TRBV30 with TRBJ1-1; D is uncertain. The CDR3 totals 13 residues. The ends were cut back, 4 bases at V and 3 bases at J, with 12 bases in the middle. Germline values: CDR1 GTSNPN, CDR2 SVGIG (reference sequence). CDR3 in amino acids: CAWIKRQDTEAFF. CDR3 bases read: TGTGCCTGGATTAAAAGGCAGGACACTGAA.

On this clone itself: Coverage ceases 3 residues before the CDR3 finishes, and the germline J gene fills in the end. V is TRBV7-6 and J is TRBJ2-3; 16 nucleotides agree with TRBD2. Germline values: CDR1 SGHVS, CDR2 FNYEAQ. The CDR3 has 18 amino acids. Trimming removed 1 base from V and 3 bases from J; junction bases left unmatched: 4. The CDR3 bases that were read are TGTGCCAGCAGCTTAGTGGGACTAGCGGGGGGGAGGACAGATACG. Amino acid sequence: CASSLVGLAGGRTDT. The whole CDR3 protein reads CASSLVGLAGGRTDTQYF.

Notes on this clone: The missing CDR3 end, 3 residues past where the read stops, is filled in from the germline J gene. This chain joins TRBV7-7 and TRBJ2-7, with D possibly matching TRBD1 (6 bases). The germline CDR1 and CDR2 sequences are SSHAT and FNYEAQ (reference sequence). The CDR3 contains 14 residues. The V and J ends lost 5 bases and 5 bases respectively, with 16 bases between them. CDR3 residues: CASSMTGRGNEQYF. Incomplete CDR3 DNA: TGTGCCAGCAGCATGACAGGTAGGGGAAACGAG.

Notes on this clone: The DNA ends 3 residues before the CDR3 does, and the rest of the CDR3 is filled in from the germline J gene. This chain links TRBV20-1 with TRBJ2-7; a weak D match, TRBD1 (5 bases). This CDR3 region has 16 residues. V lost 6 bases, J lost 0 bases, and 21 bases lay in between. CDR1 DFQATT and CDR2 SNEGSKA come from the germline V gene (reference sequence). This CDR3 is CSALPIGSGFSYEQYF. The part of the CDR3 DNA that was read is TGCAGTGCCCTCCCAATTGGGTCAGGGTTCTCCTACGAG.

As concerns this clone: The CDR3 end lies 3 residues beyond the end of the read and is filled in from the germline J gene. The chain couples TRBV16 to TRBJ1-5; D is perhaps TRBD1 (5 bases). Germline values: CDR1 KGHSY, CDR2 FQNENV. The CDR3 contains 18 residues. V was pared by 4 bases and J by 2 bases, with 21 bases between. CDR3 amino acids: CASSPAFGSREGNQPQHF. The part of the CDR3 DNA that was read is TGTGCCAGCAGCCCCGCCTTCGGCTCCAGGGAGGGCAATCAGCCC.